The 8 T cell receptor beta chains presented below share a single source sample, sequenced in a study of yellow fever vaccine responses in identical twins. TCRdb analysed the RT-PCR reads with MiXCR anew, one entry per CDR3 protein. Of over a thousand distinct CDR3 sequences in the sample, roughly 6.2% were seen once. The material sequenced was T cells from blood (PBMCs), unsorted or a sorted subset (not recorded which), taken before or after yellow fever vaccination (not recorded which). All receptors come from a woman between 18 and 30 years old who received the yellow fever vaccine.

This clonotype is classed as medium-sized (0.01 to 0.1%). The chain is built from TRBV9 and TRBJ2-7; 7 bases map to TRBD2. The CDR3 contains 14 residues. Trimming cost V 2 bases and J 2 bases; bases outside gene matches: 4. Germline loops: CDR1 SGDLS, CDR2 YYNGEE. CDR3 region: CASSVGLGAYEQYF. DNA for the CDR3: TGTGCCAGCAGCGTCGGACTAGGGGCCTACGAGCAGTACTTC.

The chain is built from TRBV6-1 and TRBJ2-7; D perhaps matches TRBD2 (7 bases). This CDR3 comprises 14 residues. V was cut by 6 bases and J by 7 bases, with 19 bases left in between. Germline V gene data show CDR1 as MNHNS and CDR2 as SASEGT. CDR3 region: CASSTIGGAIEQYF. The CDR3 DNA follows: TGTGCCAGCAGCACCATAGGGGGGGCAATAGAGCAGTACTTC.

In its sample, this clonotype ranks as medium-sized (0.01 to 0.1%). This CDR3 reads CASSLGGGTQETQYF. CDR3 in DNA: TGTGCCAGCAGCTTAGGGGGGGGGACACAAGAGACCCAGTACTTC. The chain links TRBV11-3 to TRBJ2-5; D may be TRBD2 (7 bases). The CDR3 runs to 15 residues. Deletions cut 1 base from V and 2 bases from J, with 11 bases between. Germline V lookup: CDR1 SGHNT, CDR2 YENEEA.

This clonotype was seen a handful of times. The chain carries TRBV12-3 or TRBV12-4 and TRBJ2-2, with D perhaps TRBD2 (5 bases). The CDR3 has 16 amino acids. V was clipped by 2 bases and J by 3 bases, with 13 bases between them. The CDR3 reads CASSLRRAWDTGELFF. Here the CDR3 DNA reads TGTGCCAGCAGTTTACGGCGGGCGTGGGACACCGGGGAGCTGTTTTTT.

This clonotype was seen a few times. The rearrangement joins TRBV7-2 to TRBJ2-1; no reliable D call. Looked up from germline, CDR1 is SGHTA and CDR2 is FQGNSA. V shed 3 bases and J shed 3 bases, with 9 bases lying between them. This CDR3 has 14 residues. The CDR3 DNA follows: TGTGCCAGCAGCTTCCTCACACTCTACAATGAGCAGTTCTTC. It encodes CASSFLTLYNEQFF.

The chain links TRBV20-1 to TRBJ2-7, with D unresolved. V was trimmed by 2 bases and J by 0 bases, leaving 11 bases between them. The germline gives CDR1 DFQATT, CDR2 SNEGSKA (reference sequence). The CDR3 has 14 residues. The CDR3 region has the DNA TGCAGTGCTAGAATGGCGAGAAGCTCCTACGAGCAGTACTTC. Encoded protein: CSARMARSSYEQYF.

The chain is built from TRBV6-1 and TRBJ2-7; 12 nucleotides align to TRBD1. The CDR3 consists of 16 residues. Germline values: CDR1 MNHNS, CDR2 SASEGT. Trimming cost V 7 bases and J 2 bases; bases outside gene matches: 9. CDR3: CASISGDRGQPYEQYF. The CDR3 nucleotides read TGTGCCAGCATCTCCGGGGACAGGGGGCAGCCCTACGAGCAGTACTTC.

The CDR3 nucleotides read TGTGCCAGCAGCTTGTTGCCGGATAGCAATGAGCAGTTCTTC. Translated, it gives CASSLLPDSNEQFF. The chain recombines TRBV5-4 with TRBJ2-1; D remains ambiguous. The CDR3 contains 14 residues. Germline V lookup: CDR1 SGHNT, CDR2 YYREEE (reference sequence). V lost 1 base and J 6 bases, leaving 11 bases between the germline ends.